One sample yielded the 14 T cell receptor beta chains listed below, sequenced in a study of blood T cell repertoires in COVID-19. The table came from immunoSEQ multiplex PCR; TCRdb's copy has only in-frame clones and leaves some out. The table has around 100,000 clones, roughly 85% seen once. Sequencing was carried out using peripheral blood. All receptors derive from a man aged 40-49 years with acute or convalescent COVID-19.

The CDR3 nucleotides are TGTGCCACCGTAAGTCCAGCGGGGAAATACGAGCAGTACTTC. Translated, it gives CATVSPAGKYEQYF. J is TRBJ2-7 and V is TRBV6-5, with TRBD2 identical over 7 bases. The germline V gene has CDR1 MNHEY and CDR2 SVGAGI. With 10 bases clipped from V and 4 bases from J, the junction kept 13 bases outside the gene matches. The CDR3 has 14 amino acids.

This chain uses TRBV10-1 with TRBJ2-3; D gene unclear. Trimming stripped 5 bases from V and 5 bases from J, with 11 bases between. The V gene's germline CDR1 is WNHNN and CDR2 SYGVQD (reference sequence). This CDR3 is 13 amino acids long. CDR3 sequence: CASSSRLEDTQYF. DNA of the CDR3: TGCGCCAGCAGTTCTAGGCTAGAAGATACGCAGTATTTT.

The chain carries TRBV28 and TRBJ2-6, with 7 bases aligning to TRBD1. V trimming: 1 base; J trimming: 0 bases; junction bases outside the gene matches: 12. This CDR3 is built from 20 residues. Germline-derived CDR1 and CDR2 are MDHEN and SYDVKM. The CDR3 spells CASSLFRGQGSSSGANVLTF. The DNA of the CDR3 is TGTGCCAGCAGTTTATTTAGGGGGCAGGGTTCGTCCTCTGGGGCCAACGTCCTGACTTTC.

The chain has TRBV3-1 (or the pseudogene TRBV3-2) and TRBJ1-4; 7 bases are a match to TRBD1. The trim removed 0 bases at V and 8 bases at J, leaving 6 bases unmatched. The CDR3 runs to 15 residues. In germline, CDR1 is LGHDT, CDR2 YNNKEL (reference sequence). CDR3: CASSQDAGGLEKLFF. The CDR3 nucleotides read TGTGCCAGCAGCCAAGATGCAGGGGGGTTAGAAAAACTGTTTTTT.

The J gene is TRBJ2-7, the V gene TRBV15; a weak D match, TRBD1 (6 bases). V was clipped by 0 bases and J by 3 bases, with 12 bases between them. The CDR3 is made up of 15 amino acids. The germline V gene encodes CDR1 LNHNV and CDR2 YYDKDF (reference sequence). The CDR3: CATSRDKGHNYEQYF. The CDR3 DNA reads as TGTGCCACCAGCAGAGATAAGGGACATAACTACGAGCAGTACTTC.

CDR3 sequence: CSAERGRNYGYTF. The DNA of the CDR3 is TGCAGCGCCGAGAGAGGGAGGAACTATGGCTACACCTTC. V and J are TRBV29-1 and TRBJ1-2; no clear D gene. The length of the CDR3 is 13 residues. The ends were cut back, 7 bases at V and 2 bases at J, with 14 bases in the middle. Germline V gene sequence: CDR1 SQVTM, CDR2 ANQGSEA.

This chain links TRBV3-1 (or the pseudogene TRBV3-2) with TRBJ2-3; TRBD2 aligns across 11 bases. The CDR3 extends over 16 amino acids. CDR1 and CDR2 from the germline V gene are LGHDT and YNNKEL (reference sequence). The trim removed 5 bases at V and 3 bases at J, leaving 7 bases unmatched. Here the CDR3 reads CASSSTSGGRTDTQYF. The DNA for the CDR3 is TGTGCCAGCAGCTCAACTAGCGGGGGAAGGACAGATACGCAGTATTTT.

This chain uses TRBV6-5 with TRBJ2-7; possibly TRBD2 for D (6 bases). V gave up 7 bases and J gave up 0 bases, with 16 bases separating them. The CDR3 spans 15 residues. Germline V gene sequence: CDR1 MNHEY, CDR2 SVGAGI. CDR3 DNA sequence: TGTGCCAGCACCAGGAGCGGAGGGATCTCCTACGAGCAGTACTTC. This translates into CASTRSGGISYEQYF.

The chain has TRBV11-2 and TRBJ2-7; D uncertain. Looked up from germline, CDR1 is SGHAT and CDR2 is FQNNGV. The CDR3 totals 13 residues. With 5 bases removed from V and 4 bases from J, the gap between germline ends came to 12 bases. In DNA, the CDR3 is TGTGCCAGCAGCCGAGACACTCAGTACGAGCAGTACTTC. This encodes CASSRDTQYEQYF.

The chain couples TRBV6-1 to TRBJ2-7, with 8 bases identical to TRBD2. V was clipped by 7 bases and J by 2 bases; unmatched bases: 10. This CDR3 spans 15 amino acids. Germline loops: CDR1 MNHNS, CDR2 SASEGT. The CDR3 DNA follows: TGTGCCAGCACCCTCGGGGGTAGCGGGGCCTACGAGCAGTACTTC. Translating it yields CASTLGGSGAYEQYF.

The rearrangement joins TRBV14 to TRBJ2-7; D not certain. Germline V CDR1 and CDR2: SGHDN, FVKESK. The CDR3 extends over 11 amino acids. V lost 3 bases and J lost 6, with 6 bases in between. The CDR3 bases are TGTGCCAGCAGCCAGGCCGCCGAGCAGTACTTC. It encodes CASSQAAEQYF. The full variable domain, rest sourced from reference TRBV14 and TRBJ2-7, is EAGVTQFPSHSVIEKGQTVTLRCDPISGHDNLYWYRRVMGKEIKFLLHFVKESKQDESGMPNNRFLAERTGGTYSTLKVQPAELEDSGVYFCASSQAAEQYFGPGTRLTVT.

The V and J genes are TRBV7-6 and TRBJ2-5, with TRBD2 identical over 10 bases. The CDR3 is 17 residues long. Per germline, CDR1 SGHVS and CDR2 FNYEAQ. The V segment lost 1 base and the J segment 0 bases; nucleotides outside the gene matches: 5. As DNA, the CDR3 is TGTGCCAGCAGCTTAGGGGGGACTAGCGTCCACCAAGAGACCCAGTACTTC. It translates to CASSLGGTSVHQETQYF.

The J gene is TRBJ2-5, the V gene TRBV30; D is perhaps TRBD1 (5 bases). Germline V gene lookup returns CDR1 GTSNPN and CDR2 SVGIG (reference sequence). This CDR3 region has 12 residues. The V end was cut by 4 bases, the J end by 2 bases, with 8 bases between. The chain's CDR3 is CAWTRGQETQYF. The CDR3 region has the DNA TGTGCCTGGACAAGGGGTCAAGAGACCCAGTACTTC.

This chain uses TRBV6-5 with TRBJ1-3, with a weak D call TRBD1 (5 bases). This CDR3 spans 15 amino acids. With 2 bases removed from V and 2 bases from J, the gap between germline ends came to 10 bases. Germline CDR1 and CDR2: MNHEY and SVGAGI. The DNA of the CDR3 is TGTGCCAGCAGTTACGATAAACAGGCTGGAAACACCATATATTTT. Encoded protein: CASSYDKQAGNTIYF.